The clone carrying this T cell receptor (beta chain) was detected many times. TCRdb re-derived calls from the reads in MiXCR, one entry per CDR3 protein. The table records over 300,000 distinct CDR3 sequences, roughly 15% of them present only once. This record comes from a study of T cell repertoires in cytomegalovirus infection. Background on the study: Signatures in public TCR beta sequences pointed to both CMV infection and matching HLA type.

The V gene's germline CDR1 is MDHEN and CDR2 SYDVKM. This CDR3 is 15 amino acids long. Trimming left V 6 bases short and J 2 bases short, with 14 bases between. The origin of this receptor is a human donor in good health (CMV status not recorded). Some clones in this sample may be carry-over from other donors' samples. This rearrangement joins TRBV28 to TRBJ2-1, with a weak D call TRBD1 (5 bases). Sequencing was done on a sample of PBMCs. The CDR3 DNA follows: TGTGCCAGCAGCCCCTACGTGGGGCCCTACAATGAGCAGTTCTTC. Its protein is CASSPYVGPYNEQFF.